This entry lists 16 T cell receptor beta chains sequenced from one sample in a study of T-cell reconstitution after alpha-beta-depleted transplantation in children. Using unique molecular identifiers, the investigators prepared the TCRbeta library. TCRdb re-called the PCR reads with MiXCR, one entry per CDR3 protein. The sample consists of 550,000 to 600,000 distinct CDR3 sequences, more than 20% of them appearing once. The starting material was PBMCs, mostly from graft donor cells, obtained 360 days after TCRalphabeta/CD19-depleted stem cell transplant. The source of these receptors is a boy under two years old who had a stem cell transplant for acute myeloid leukemia, so the T cells may come from the graft donor.

This clonotype was observed a few times. CDR3 DNA sequence: TGCAGTGCTAGAGGTCGGGGAGGGGAGCTGTTTTTT. Protein: CSARGRGGELFF. V gene TRBV20-1 combines with J gene TRBJ2-2; weak D call: TRBD2 (5 bases). CDR1 is DFQATT, CDR2 SNEGSKA, per germline (reference sequence). CDR3 length equals 12 residues. The V end lost 1 base, the J end lost 8 bases, and 8 bases lay between the germline ends.

This clonotype was seen at least ten times. This chain joins TRBV28 and TRBJ1-2; no firm D call. The CDR3 is 13 amino acids. Per the germline V gene, CDR1 is MDHEN and CDR2 is SYDVKM. Trimming pared 3 bases from V and 6 bases from J, leaving 11 bases between. The CDR3 is CASSFGRGDGYTF. The CDR3 nucleotides read TGTGCCAGCAGTTTTGGTCGTGGGGATGGCTACACCTTC.

This clonotype was found many times. This rearrangement joins TRBV4-3 to TRBJ2-7, with 8 nucleotides matching TRBD1. CDR3 length equals 15 residues. Germline V gene sequence: CDR1 LGHNA, CDR2 YSLEER. V shed 0 bases, J shed 1 base, and the junction held 2 bases outside the gene matches. CDR3 sequence: CASSQEDRASYEQYF. The CDR3 DNA is TGCGCCAGCAGCCAAGAGGACAGGGCTTCCTACGAGCAGTACTTC.

This clonotype was seen ten or more times. The rearrangement joins TRBV4-2 to TRBJ2-2; D is unresolved. This CDR3 has 18 residues. Trimming shortened V by 0 bases and J by 0 bases, and 14 bases separated the two germline ends. CDR1 and CDR2 from the germline V gene are LGHNA and YNFKEQ. The CDR3 DNA reads TGTGCCAGCAGCCAAGAAGTTGTGGGAAGCGCGAACACCGGGGAGCTGTTTTTT. It is translated as CASSQEVVGSANTGELFF.

The V and J genes are TRBV7-9 and TRBJ2-3; D gene ambiguous. Germline CDR1 is SEHNR and CDR2 is FQNEAQ (reference sequence). The CDR3 is 15 amino acids. V was clipped by 5 bases and J by 0 bases, with 12 bases between them. The CDR3 sequence is CASSRFPPSTDTQYF. The DNA for the CDR3 is TGTGCCAGCAGCAGATTTCCCCCTAGCACAGATACGCAGTATTTT.

The rearrangement links TRBV27 to TRBJ1-3; no clear D. The CDR3 runs 14 residues. The V and J ends lost 3 bases and 0 bases respectively, with 6 bases between them. CDR1 is MNHEY and CDR2 is SMNVEV in the germline V gene (reference sequence). CDR3 in DNA: TGTGCCAGCAGTTTTTCACACTCTGGAAACACCATATATTTT. The encoded protein is CASSFSHSGNTIYF.

This clonotype was observed at least ten times. The chain joins TRBV29-1 to TRBJ1-1; D possibly corresponds to TRBD1 (6 bases). Germline V gene lookup returns CDR1 SQVTM and CDR2 ANQGSEA. The CDR3 covers 13 residues. Trimming cost V 7 bases and J 0 bases, with 12 bases left between them. The CDR3 region is CSAGQRLNTEAFF. CDR3 nucleotides: TGCAGCGCCGGACAGAGATTGAACACTGAAGCTTTCTTT.

This clonotype was observed a few times. The chain recombines TRBV4-3 with TRBJ2-3; possible D gene TRBD2, 5 bases. There are 13 residues in the CDR3. V was trimmed by 0 bases and J by 15 bases, leaving 16 bases between them. CDR1 and CDR2 (germline): LGHNA, YSLEER. The CDR3 DNA is TGCGCCAGCAGCCAAGATCAGGTTACGCGGGTTTATTTT. It yields the protein CASSQDQVTRVYF.

The chain joins TRBV20-1 to TRBJ2-7, with D maybe TRBD1 (6 bases). This CDR3 is built from 15 residues. Trimming pared 1 base from V and 1 base from J, leaving 14 bases between. The germline V gene has CDR1 DFQATT and CDR2 SNEGSKA (reference sequence). CDR3 bases: TGCAGTGCTAGAGTTGGGACAAGACTTTCCTACGAGCAGTACTTC. This gives the protein CSARVGTRLSYEQYF.

The chain uses TRBV6-6 and TRBJ1-2; unclear D gene. Germline CDR1 and CDR2: MNHNY and SVGAGI (reference sequence). This CDR3 is built from 12 residues. Between the trimmed V and J ends, which lost 0 bases and 4 bases, there was a span of 3 bases. The CDR3 bases are TGTGCCAGCAGTTACTCGACCTATGGCTACACCTTC. It translates to CASSYSTYGYTF.

This clonotype was observed a few times. The rearrangement joins TRBV12-3 or TRBV12-4 to TRBJ2-1, with 11 nucleotides matching TRBD2. The CDR3 sequence is 13 residues long. V trimming: 10 bases; J trimming: 9 bases; junction bases outside the gene matches: 8. The CDR3 sequence: CATRPGTSGEQFF. The DNA for the CDR3 is TGTGCCACCCGACCTGGGACTAGCGGTGAGCAGTTCTTC.

The chain recombines TRBV7-6 with TRBJ2-5; D not resolved. Germline CDR1 SGHVS, CDR2 FNYEAQ. V was trimmed by 0 bases and J by 1 base, leaving 12 bases between them. This CDR3 comprises 16 residues. CDR3 residues: CASSLAPGQSQETQYF. For the CDR3, the DNA is TGTGCCAGCAGCTTAGCCCCCGGTCAGTCCCAAGAGACCCAGTACTTC.

The chain carries TRBV4-3 and TRBJ2-3; possible D gene TRBD2, 5 bases. The CDR3 has 15 amino acids. Germline V lookup: CDR1 LGHNA, CDR2 YSLEER. V was trimmed by 5 bases and J by 5 bases, leaving 17 bases between them. CDR3 DNA: TGCGCCAGCAGCTCGACTTTACCCGGGGTAGATACGCAGTATTTT. This codes for CASSSTLPGVDTQYF.

This clonotype has ten or more counts. The rearrangement links TRBV14 to TRBJ2-2; D is undetermined. V lost 0 bases and J lost 7, with 6 bases in between. Germline lookup yields CDR1 SGHDN and CDR2 FVKESK. This CDR3 comprises 13 residues. The CDR3 nucleotides are TGTGCCAGCAGCCAAGATTATGGCGGGGAGCTGTTTTTT. Its protein product is CASSQDYGGELFF.

This sequence joins TRBV20-1 and TRBJ2-1; 9 positions match TRBD2. Looked up from germline, CDR1 is DFQATT and CDR2 is SNEGSKA (reference sequence). This CDR3 comprises 15 residues. Trimming at V came to 2 bases and at J to 6 bases, leaving 8 bases not matched to a gene. CDR3 nucleotides: TGCAGTGCTAGAAACCCTAGCGGGGTGGGCAATGAGCAGTTCTTC. This codes for CSARNPSGVGNEQFF.

The chain is built from TRBV29-1 and TRBJ2-1; possibly TRBD1 or TRBD2 for D (6 bases each). Germline CDR1 SQVTM, CDR2 ANQGSEA. The CDR3 loop spans 13 amino acids. Trimming shortened V by 4 bases and J by 5 bases, and 12 bases separated the two germline ends. The CDR3 reads CSVVGGAHNEQFF. The CDR3 DNA is TGCAGCGTTGTGGGGGGCGCTCACAATGAGCAGTTCTTC.